This entry concerns a single TCR beta chain. Its antigen is not identified. The sample is drawn from a study of cytomegalovirus exposure and HLA in healthy donors. Study-wide context: The roughly 120 million unique TCR beta sequences, from around 200 million T cells, were found by an earlier analysis.

Trimming cost V 5 bases and J 1 base, with 11 bases left between them. The germline gives CDR1 MNHNY, CDR2 SVGAGI (reference sequence). The CDR3 has 14 amino acids. Overall study results and limits: In vitro assays verified that a few CMV-associated chains recognized CMV antigens specifically. Upon later analysis, TCR association rates were observed to vary by HLA locus, being highest for DRB1 and lowest for HLA-C.

PCR amplification relied on 60 Vbeta primers (plus 13 Jbeta primers). TCRdb's table, derived via immunoSEQ multiplex PCR, lists solely in-frame clones and lacks some. Of some 190,000 clones in the sample, roughly four fifths are singletons; the top ten hold 3% to 3.5%. The gene calls are TRBV6-6 and TRBJ2-5, with TRBD2 as a possible D gene (6 bases). The TCR originated in a woman aged 30 to 39 in good health and CMV-seropositive. The sequenced material came from PBMCs. The CDR3 DNA reads as TGTGCCAGCAGTCCGCCGCGGGGCCAAGAGACCCAGTACTTC. Protein: CASSPPRGQETQYF.